The clone carrying this T cell receptor (beta chain) is labeled as medium-sized. Its antigen is unidentified. Profiled with immunoSEQ multiplex PCR; TCRdb holds only in-frame clones, not every one. The sample carries roughly 200,000 clones, roughly 92% recorded once. The data derive from a study of T cell responses to AZD1222 COVID-19 vaccine. Study results and caveats: Repertoires were obtained only post-peak T cell response.

Germline trimming cut 6 bases from V and 1 base from J; bases unmatched to any gene: 5. This CDR3 comprises 13 residues. Germline CDR1 reads SQVTM; CDR2 reads ANQGSEA. The sequence derives from an adult who received the MenACWY meningococcal vaccine as a control. Specimen: peripheral blood, collected 28 days after the second dose of the MenACWY control vaccine. The chain is built from TRBV29-1 and TRBJ1-1, with 7 bases identical to TRBD1. The CDR3 sequence: CSVGDSRNTEAFF. DNA for the CDR3: TGCAGCGTGGGGGACAGCCGGAACACTGAAGCTTTCTTT.